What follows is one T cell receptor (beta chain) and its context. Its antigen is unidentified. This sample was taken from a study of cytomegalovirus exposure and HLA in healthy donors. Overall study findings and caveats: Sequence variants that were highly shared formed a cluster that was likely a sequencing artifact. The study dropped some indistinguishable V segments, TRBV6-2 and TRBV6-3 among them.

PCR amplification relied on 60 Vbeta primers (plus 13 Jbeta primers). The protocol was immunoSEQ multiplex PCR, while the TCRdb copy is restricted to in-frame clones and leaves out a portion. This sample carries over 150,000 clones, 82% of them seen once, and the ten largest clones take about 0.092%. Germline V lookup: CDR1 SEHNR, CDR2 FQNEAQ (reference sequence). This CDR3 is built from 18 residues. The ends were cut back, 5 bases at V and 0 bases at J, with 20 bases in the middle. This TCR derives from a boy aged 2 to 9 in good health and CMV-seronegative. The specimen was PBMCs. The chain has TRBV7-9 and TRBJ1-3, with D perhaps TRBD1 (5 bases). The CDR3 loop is CASSQGRAGTLSGNTIYF. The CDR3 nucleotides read TGTGCCAGCAGCCAAGGGAGGGCAGGGACCCTCTCTGGAAACACCATATATTTT.